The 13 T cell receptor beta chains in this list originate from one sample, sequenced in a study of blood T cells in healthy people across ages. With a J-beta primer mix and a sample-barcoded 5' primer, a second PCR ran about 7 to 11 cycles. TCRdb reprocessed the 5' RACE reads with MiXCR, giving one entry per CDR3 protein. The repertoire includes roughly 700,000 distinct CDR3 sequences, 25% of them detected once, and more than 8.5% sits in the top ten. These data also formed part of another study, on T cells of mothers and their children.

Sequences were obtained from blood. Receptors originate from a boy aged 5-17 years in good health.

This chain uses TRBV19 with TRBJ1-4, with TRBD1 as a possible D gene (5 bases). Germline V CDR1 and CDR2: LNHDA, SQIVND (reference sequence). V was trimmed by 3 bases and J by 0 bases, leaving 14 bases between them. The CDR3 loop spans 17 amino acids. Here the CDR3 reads CASSIGRGRTTNEKLFF. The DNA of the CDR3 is TGTGCCAGTAGTATTGGGAGGGGACGGACAACTAATGAAAAACTGTTTTTT.

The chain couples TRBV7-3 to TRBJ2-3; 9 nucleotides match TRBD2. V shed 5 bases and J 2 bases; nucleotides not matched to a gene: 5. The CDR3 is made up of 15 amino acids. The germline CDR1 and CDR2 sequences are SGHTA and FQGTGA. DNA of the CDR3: TGTGCCAGCAGCACAGGGACTAGCACCACAGATACGCAGTATTTT. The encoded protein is CASSTGTSTTDTQYF.

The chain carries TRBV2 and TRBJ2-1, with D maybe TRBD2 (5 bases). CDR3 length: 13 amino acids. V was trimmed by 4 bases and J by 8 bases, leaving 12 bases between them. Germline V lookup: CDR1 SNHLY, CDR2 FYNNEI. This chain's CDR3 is CASSGLRADEQFF. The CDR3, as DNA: TGTGCCAGCAGTGGGCTCAGAGCGGATGAGCAGTTCTTC.

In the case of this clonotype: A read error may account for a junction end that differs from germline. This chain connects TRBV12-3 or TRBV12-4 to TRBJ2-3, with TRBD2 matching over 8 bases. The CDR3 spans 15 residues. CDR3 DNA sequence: TGTGCCAGCAATTTAGCGGGGCGGGGGTCAGATACGCAGTATTTT. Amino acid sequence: CASNLAGRGSDTQYF.

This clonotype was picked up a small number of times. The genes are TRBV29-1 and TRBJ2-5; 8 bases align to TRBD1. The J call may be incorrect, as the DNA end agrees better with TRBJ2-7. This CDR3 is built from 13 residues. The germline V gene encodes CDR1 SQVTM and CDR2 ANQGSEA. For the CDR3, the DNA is TGCAGCGTTGACCAAGGACAGGGCCACGAGCAGTACTTC. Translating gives CSVDQGQGHEQYF.

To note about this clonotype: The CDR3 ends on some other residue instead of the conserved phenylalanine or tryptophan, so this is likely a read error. CDR3 DNA: TGTGCCAGCAGCCAAGCTTTCGGCGGAGGGGAGACCCAGTACCTC. Encoded protein: CASSQAFGGGETQYL. The chain has TRBV14 and TRBJ2-5; D is possibly TRBD2 (6 bases). Trimming removed 1 base at V and 5 bases at J, with 14 bases between. The V gene's germline CDR1 is SGHDN and CDR2 FVKESK. The CDR3 length is 15 residues.

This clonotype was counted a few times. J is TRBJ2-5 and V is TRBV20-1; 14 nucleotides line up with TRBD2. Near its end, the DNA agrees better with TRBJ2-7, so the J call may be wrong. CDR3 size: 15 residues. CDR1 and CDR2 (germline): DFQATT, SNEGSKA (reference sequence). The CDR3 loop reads CSATGLAGVTAEQYF. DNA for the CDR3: TGCAGTGCTACGGGACTAGCGGGAGTCACGGCCGAGCAGTACTTC.

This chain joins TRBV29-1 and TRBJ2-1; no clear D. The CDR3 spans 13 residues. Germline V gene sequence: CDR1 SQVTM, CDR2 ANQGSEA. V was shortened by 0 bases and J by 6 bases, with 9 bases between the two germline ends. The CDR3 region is CSVEDPGSNEQFF. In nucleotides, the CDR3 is TGCAGCGTTGAAGATCCGGGTTCCAATGAGCAGTTCTTC.

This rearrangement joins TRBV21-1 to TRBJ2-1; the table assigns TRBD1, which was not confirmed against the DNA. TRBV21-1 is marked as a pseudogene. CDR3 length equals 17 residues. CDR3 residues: CASTPPRRGQGGGEQFF. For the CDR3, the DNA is TGTGCCAGCACTCCACCCCGGAGGGGACAGGGAGGGGGTGAGCAGTTCTTC.

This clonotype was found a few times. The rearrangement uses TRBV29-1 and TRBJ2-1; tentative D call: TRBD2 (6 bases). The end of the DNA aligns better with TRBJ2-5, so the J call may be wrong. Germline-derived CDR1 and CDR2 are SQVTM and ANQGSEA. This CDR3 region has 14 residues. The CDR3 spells CSVPLYQEGETQYF. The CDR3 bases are TGCAGCGTTCCCCTCTACCAGGAGGGGGAGACCCAGTACTTC.

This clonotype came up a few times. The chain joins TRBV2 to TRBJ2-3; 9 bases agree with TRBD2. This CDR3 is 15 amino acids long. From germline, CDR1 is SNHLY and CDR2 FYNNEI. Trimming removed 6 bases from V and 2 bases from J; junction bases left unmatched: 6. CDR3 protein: CASSKTSGFTDTQYF. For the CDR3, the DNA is TGTGCCAGCAGCAAGACTAGCGGATTCACAGATACGCAGTATTTT. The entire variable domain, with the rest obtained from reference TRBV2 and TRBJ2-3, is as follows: EPEVTQTPSHQVTQMGQEVILRCVPISNHLYFYWYRQILGQKVEFLVSFYNNEISEKSEIFDDQFSVERPDGSNFTLKIRSTKLEDSAMYFCASSKTSGFTDTQYFGPGTRLTVL.

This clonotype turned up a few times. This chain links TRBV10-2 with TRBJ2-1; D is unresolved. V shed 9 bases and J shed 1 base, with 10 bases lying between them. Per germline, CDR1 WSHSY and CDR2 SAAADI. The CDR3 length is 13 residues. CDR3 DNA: TGCGCCAGTGGCCACGGTTCCTACAATGAGCAGTTCTTC. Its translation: CASGHGSYNEQFF.

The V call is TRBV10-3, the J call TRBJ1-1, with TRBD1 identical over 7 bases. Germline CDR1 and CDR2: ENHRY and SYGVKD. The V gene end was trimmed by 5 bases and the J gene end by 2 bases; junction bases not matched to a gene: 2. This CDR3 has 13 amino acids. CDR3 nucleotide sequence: TGTGCCATCAGTCCAGGGGGTAACACTGAAGCTTTCTTT. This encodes CAISPGGNTEAFF.